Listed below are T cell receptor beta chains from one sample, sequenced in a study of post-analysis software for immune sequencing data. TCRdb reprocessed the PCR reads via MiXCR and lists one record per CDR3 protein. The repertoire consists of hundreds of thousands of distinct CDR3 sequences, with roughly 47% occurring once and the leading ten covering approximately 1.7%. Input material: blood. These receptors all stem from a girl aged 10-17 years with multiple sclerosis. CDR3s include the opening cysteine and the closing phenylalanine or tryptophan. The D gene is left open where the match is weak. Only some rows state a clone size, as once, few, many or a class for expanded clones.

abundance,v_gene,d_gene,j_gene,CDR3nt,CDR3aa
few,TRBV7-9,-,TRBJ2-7,TGTGCCAGCAGCTTGTTAGGACATCACGAGCAGTACTTC,CASSLLGHHEQYF
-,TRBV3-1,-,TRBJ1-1,TGTGCCAGCAGCCGCTTCGCTCAGCTGGACACTGAAGCTTTCTTT,CASSRFAQLDTEAFF
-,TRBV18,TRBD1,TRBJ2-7,TGTGCCACCAGAACTTATGAAACGGACAGGGGGCACGAGCAGTACTTC,CATRTYETDRGHEQYF
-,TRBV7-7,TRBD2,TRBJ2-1,TGTGCTATCAGCTTAGGGGCTAGCGGTTACAATGAGCAGTTCTTC,CAISLGASGYNEQFF
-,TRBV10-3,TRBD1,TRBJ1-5,TGTGCCATCAGTGATCGGGACAGGGGTCAGCCCCAGCATTTT,CAISDRDRGQPQHF
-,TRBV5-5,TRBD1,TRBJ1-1,TGTGCCAGCAGCCCTTACAGGGGAGGAGGAACTGAAGCTTTCTTT,CASSPYRGGGTEAFF
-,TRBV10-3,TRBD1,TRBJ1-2,TGTGCCATCGGGTCCGACAGGGCCTCTAACTATGGCTACACCTTC,CAIGSDRASNYGYTF
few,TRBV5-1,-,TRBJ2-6,TGCGCCAGCAGCTTGGGTGCCAGGGGACTTGGAGGGGCCAACGTCCTGACTTTC,CASSLGARGLGGANVLTF
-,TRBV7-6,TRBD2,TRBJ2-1,TGTGCCAGCAGCATCACTAGCGGGAGACCGATTAATGAGCAGTTCTTC,CASSITSGRPINEQFF
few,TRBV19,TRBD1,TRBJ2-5,TGTGCCAGTAGTTCACGGACAGGGGGAAAGACCCAGTACTTC,CASSSRTGGKTQYF
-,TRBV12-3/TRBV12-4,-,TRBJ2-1,TGTGCCAGCAGTTTTAGCGGACTATCCTACAATGAGCAGTTCTTC,CASSFSGLSYNEQFF
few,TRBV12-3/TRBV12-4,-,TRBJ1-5,TGTGCCAGCAGCCCCGAAGGGAGAAGCAATCAGCCCCAGCATTTT,CASSPEGRSNQPQHF
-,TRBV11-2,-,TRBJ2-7,TGTGCCAGCAGCTTAGCAGCGGCGACGGGGACGTACGAGCAGTACTTC,CASSLAAATGTYEQYF
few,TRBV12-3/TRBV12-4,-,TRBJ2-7,TGTGCCAGCAGACGAGGACACGGCGAGCAGTACTTC,CASRRGHGEQYF
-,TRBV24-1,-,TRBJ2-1,TGTGCCACCAGTGACTATTCAGGGACCCTTTACAATGAGCAGTTCTTC,CATSDYSGTLYNEQFF
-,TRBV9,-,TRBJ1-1,TGTGCCAGCAGCGTAGGACATATGAACACTGAAGCTTTCTTT,CASSVGHMNTEAFF
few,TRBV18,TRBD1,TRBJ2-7,TGTGCCAGCTCACCTGGGACAGATCATGGCTACGAGCAGTACTTC,CASSPGTDHGYEQYF
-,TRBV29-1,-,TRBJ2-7,TGCAGCGTTGAAGGTACAGGGAACTCCTACGAGCAGTACTTC,CSVEGTGNSYEQYF
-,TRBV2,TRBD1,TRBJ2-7,TGTGCCAGCTCAACAGGGACAGGGGCTGACGAGCAGTACTTC,CASSTGTGADEQYF
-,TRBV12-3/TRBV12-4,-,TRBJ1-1,TGTGCCAGCAGTCGTCGAGGGGACACTGAAGCTTTCTTT,CASSRRGDTEAFF
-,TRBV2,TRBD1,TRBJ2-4,TGTGCCAGCAGTGGGACAGGGGATTTTCAGTACTTC,CASSGTGDFQYF
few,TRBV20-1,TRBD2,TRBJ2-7,TGCAGTGCTAGAGATCGACGGGAGGGCCGCTACGAGCAGTACTTC,CSARDRREGRYEQYF
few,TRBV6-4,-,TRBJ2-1,TGTGCCAGCAGTGATTCATCGGCAGGGGATGGGTTCTTC,CASSDSSAGDGFF
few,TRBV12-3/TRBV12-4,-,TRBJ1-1,TGTGCCAGCAGTTTTCAGGGGCAGGGCACTGAAGCTTTCTTT,CASSFQGQGTEAFF
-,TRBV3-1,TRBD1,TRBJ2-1,TGTGCCAGCAGCCTGACAGGGGGTTCGGGGAATGAGCAGTTCTTC,CASSLTGGSGNEQFF
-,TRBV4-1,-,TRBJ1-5,TGCGCCAGCAGCCAAGATCCGGGACTGACGATTTCTGGGCCCCAGCATTTT,CASSQDPGLTISGPQHF
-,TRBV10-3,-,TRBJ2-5,TGTGCCATCAGTCTTGGCCCTCCGGAGGGAGAGACCCAGTACTTC,CAISLGPPEGETQYF
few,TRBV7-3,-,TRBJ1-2,TGTGCCAGCAGCCGAGATTCGACAGGCTTCAGCTACACCTTC,CASSRDSTGFSYTF
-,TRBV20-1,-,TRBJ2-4,TGCAGTGCTGGAAATGGATCAAGACCCGTGACCAAAAACATTCAGTACTTC,CSAGNGSRPVTKNIQYF
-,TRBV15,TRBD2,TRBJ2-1,TGTGCCACCAGCAGAGTTCCGGGACTAGCGGACGACTACAATGAGCAGTTCTTC,CATSRVPGLADDYNEQFF
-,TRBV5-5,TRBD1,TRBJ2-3,TGTGCCAGCAGCTTTGGACAGGCGGTAGATACGCAGTATTTT,CASSFGQAVDTQYF
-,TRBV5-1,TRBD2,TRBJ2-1,TGCGCCAGCAGCCGGACTAGCGGGGGGGCCGGGAGGTCCTACAATGAGCAGTTCTTC,CASSRTSGGAGRSYNEQFF
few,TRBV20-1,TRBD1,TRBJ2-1,TGCAGTGCTAGAGGGACAGGGGTTGACTACAATGAGCAGTTCTTC,CSARGTGVDYNEQFF
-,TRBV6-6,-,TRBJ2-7,TGTGCCAGCAGTCCCACTACTTACGGGCAGTACTTC,CASSPTTYGQYF
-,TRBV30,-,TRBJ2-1,TGTGCCACCCAGGGTAGTCCACCTGGGGGGTACAATGAGCAGTTCTTC,CATQGSPPGGYNEQFF
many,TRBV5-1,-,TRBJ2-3,TGCGCCAGCAGCTTGCCTTTAAGCACAGATACGCAGTATTTT,CASSLPLSTDTQYF
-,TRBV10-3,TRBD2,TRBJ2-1,TGTGCCATCAGTGGTGGCGGGAGGACCTACAATGAGCAGTTCTTC,CAISGGGRTYNEQFF
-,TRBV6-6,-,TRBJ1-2,TGTGCCAGCAGTTACTCGAAGGAGTACTATGGCTACACCTTC,CASSYSKEYYGYTF
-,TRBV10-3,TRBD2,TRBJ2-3,TGTGCCATCAGTGATCGGGGGGGAGTCAAATCTAGCACAGATACGCAGTATTTT,CAISDRGGVKSSTDTQYF
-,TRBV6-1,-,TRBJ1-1,TGTGCCAGCAGTGAACGAACACCTTCGAACACTGAAGCTTTCTTT,CASSERTPSNTEAFF
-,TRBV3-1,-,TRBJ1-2,TGTGCCAGCAGCCAACAGGGATCCCTCATCTTGAACTATGGCTACACCTTC,CASSQQGSLILNYGYTF
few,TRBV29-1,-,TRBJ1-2,TGCAGCACGGGGACTCCCTATGGCTACACCTTC,CSTGTPYGYTF
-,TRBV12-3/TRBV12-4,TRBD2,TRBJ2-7,TGTGCCAGCAGTTTAGGGGGGACTAGCAGCTACGGGCAGTACTTC,CASSLGGTSSYGQYF
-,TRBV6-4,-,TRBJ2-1,TGTGCCAGCAGTCCAAGCGGTTTGACGTACAGTGAGCAGTTCTTC,CASSPSGLTYSEQFF
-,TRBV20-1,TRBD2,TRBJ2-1,TGCAGTGCTAGTGCCGGGACTAGCTCATCCGGGCAGTTCTTC,CSASAGTSSSGQFF